The next 29 T cell receptor beta chains were all read from a single sample in a study of breast tumors, draining lymph nodes, adjacent tissues. Axillary draining lymph nodes of breast cancer patients supplied the node samples. TCRdb processed the multiplex PCR reads anew with MiXCR; each CDR3 protein has one entry. The table lists 130,000 or so distinct CDR3 sequences, approximately 30% of them singletons. Sequenced sample: axillary lymph node tissue. These receptors all come from a female donor with breast cancer. Some clones in this sample may be carry-over from other donors' samples.

In this sample, this clonotype turned up many times. V is TRBV11-3 and J is TRBJ2-3, with 14 nucleotides matching TRBD2. V lost 0 bases, J lost 6 bases, and 2 bases stayed unmatched. Germline V lookup: CDR1 SGHNT, CDR2 YENEEA. CDR3 length: 16 amino acids. The CDR3: CASSLDWTSGGDTQYF. CDR3 sequence (DNA): TGTGCCAGCAGCTTAGATTGGACTAGCGGGGGGGATACGCAGTATTTT.

In its sample, this clonotype was seen a few times. The V and J genes are TRBV20-1 and TRBJ1-1; D is undetermined. CDR3 length: 17 amino acids. Germline-derived CDR1 and CDR2 are DFQATT and SNEGSKA (reference sequence). The ends were cut back, 6 bases at V and 3 bases at J, with 26 bases in the middle. CDR3 region: CSATTDGLTHLYTEAFF. In DNA, the CDR3 is TGCAGTGCCACAACCGACGGACTGACCCACCTTTACACTGAAGCTTTCTTT.

This chain joins TRBV7-9 and TRBJ1-6; TRBD1 agrees at 11 bases. Trimming removed 5 bases from V and 10 bases from J; junction bases left unmatched: 4. Germline loops: CDR1 SEHNR, CDR2 FQNEAQ (reference sequence). The CDR3 contains 14 residues. The CDR3 region is CASSGTGGKSPLHF. Here the CDR3 DNA reads TGTGCCAGCAGCGGGACAGGGGGAAAATCACCCCTCCACTTT.

Comment on this clonotype: At one of its ends the junction is not consistent with the germline gene, which may arise from a read error. The J gene is TRBJ2-7, the V gene TRBV11-2, with TRBD1 matching 8 bases. This CDR3 spans 14 amino acids. CDR1 SGHAT and CDR2 FQNNGV come from the germline V gene. CDR3 region: CASGLIQGADGQHF. The CDR3 DNA sequence: TGTGCCAGCGGCTTAATCCAGGGGGCGGATGGGCAGCACTTC.

The chain combines TRBV7-9 with TRBJ2-7, with TRBD2 as a possible D gene (5 bases). Germline lookup yields CDR1 SEHNR and CDR2 FQNEAQ (reference sequence). The CDR3 spans 14 residues. The V gene lost 1 base and the J gene lost 0 bases, with 7 bases spanning the gap. The CDR3 loop reads CASSLVRDSYEQYF. The CDR3 nucleotides read TGTGCCAGCAGCTTAGTACGGGACTCCTACGAGCAGTACTTC.

The chain carries TRBV12-2 and TRBJ1-6; TRBD1 is the table's D call, not checked against the DNA. TRBV12-2 is labeled a pseudogene. This CDR3 is 14 amino acids long. CDR3 amino acids: CASRQDRANSPLHF. CDR3 nucleotide sequence: TGTGCAAGTCGCCAGGACAGGGCTAATTCACCCCTCCACTTT.

This clonotype has ten or more counts. The V call is TRBV2, the J call TRBJ2-1; the D gene is possibly TRBD1 (5 bases). V was pared by 6 bases and J by 2 bases, with 11 bases between. Germline V gene data show CDR1 as SNHLY and CDR2 as FYNNEI. This CDR3 spans 14 amino acids. For the CDR3, the DNA is TGTGCCAGCAGGGGGCTAGGTCCCTACAATGAGCAGTTCTTC. It translates to CASRGLGPYNEQFF. Combining the CDR3 with reference TRBV2 and TRBJ2-1 gives the whole variable domain EPEVTQTPSHQVTQMGQEVILRCVPISNHLYFYWYRQILGQKVEFLVSFYNNEISEKSEIFDDQFSVERPDGSNFTLKIRSTKLEDSAMYFCASRGLGPYNEQFFGPGTRLTVL.

The table lists this clonotype with many counts. This rearrangement joins TRBV11-2 to TRBJ1-2; the D gene is possibly TRBD1 (6 bases). There are 14 residues in the CDR3. Germline CDR1 and CDR2: SGHAT and FQNNGV. Trimming stripped 5 bases from V and 2 bases from J, with 12 bases between. CDR3 nucleotides: TGTGCCAGCAGCAGGGCAACAGGGAACTATGGCTACACCTTC. This codes for CASSRATGNYGYTF. Using reference TRBV11-2 and TRBJ1-2 for the parts outside the CDR3, the full variable domain is EAGVAQSPRYKIIEKRQSVAFWCNPISGHATLYWYQQILGQGPKLLIQFQNNGVVDDSQLPKDRFSAERLKGVDSTLKIQPAKLEDSAVYLCASSRATGNYGYTFGSGTRLTVV.

V is TRBV7-2 and J is TRBJ1-1, with TRBD1 as a possible D gene (5 bases). Germline assignment: CDR1 SGHTA and CDR2 FQGNSA. Trimming removed 5 bases from V and 0 bases from J, with 16 bases in between. This CDR3 is built from 16 residues. The CDR3 DNA reads as TGTGCCAGCAGCGTGGGGCCCAACAGCCTGAACACTGAAGCTTTCTTT. Protein sequence: CASSVGPNSLNTEAFF.

This clonotype was seen ten or more times. The rearrangement links TRBV11-2 to TRBJ1-3; 8 nucleotides agree with TRBD1. The V and J ends lost 5 bases and 4 bases, in that order; junction bases with no gene match: 7. The CDR3 runs to 15 residues. Germline CDR1 is SGHAT and CDR2 is FQNNGV. The CDR3 bases are TGTGCCAGCAGCATTGGACAGGGATCAGGAAACACCATATATTTT. This encodes CASSIGQGSGNTIYF.

This clonotype came up a few times. The rearrangement uses TRBV29-1 and TRBJ1-1; no definite D call. Trimming took 1 base from V and 11 from J, leaving 11 bases between them. The CDR3 covers 11 residues. The germline CDR1 and CDR2 sequences are SQVTM and ANQGSEA. CDR3 coding DNA: TGCAGCGTTGAAGCCGGGAGGCCCGCTTTCTTT. Translating gives CSVEAGRPAFF.

This chain uses TRBV5-1 with TRBJ1-1; 8 nucleotides match TRBD1. This CDR3 region has 15 residues. Germline loops: CDR1 SGHRS, CDR2 YFSETQ. Unmatched junction bases numbered 7, after V lost 4 bases and J lost 2 bases. This chain's CDR3 is CASSVAGTGNTEAFF. In nucleotides, the CDR3 is TGCGCCAGCAGCGTCGCCGGGACAGGTAACACTGAAGCTTTCTTT. The whole variable domain, filled in from reference TRBV5-1 and TRBJ1-1, reads KAGVTQTPRYLIKTRGQQVTLSCSPISGHRSVSWYQQTPGQGLQFLFEYFSETQRNKGNFPGRFSGRQFSNSRSEMNVSTLELGDSALYLCASSVAGTGNTEAFFGQGTRLTVV.

This clonotype was observed at least ten times. CDR3 in amino acids: CASSLGDSIAGQPQHF. The CDR3 DNA follows: TGTGCCAGCAGCTTAGGGGACAGTATAGCAGGGCAGCCCCAGCATTTT. V is TRBV7-9 and J is TRBJ1-5, with 7 bases identical to TRBD1. The germline V gene has CDR1 SEHNR and CDR2 FQNEAQ (reference sequence). The CDR3 length is 16 residues. The trim removed 1 base at V and 7 bases at J, leaving 10 bases unmatched.

Turning to this clonotype: One end of the junction fails to match germline, which may point to a read error. The V call is TRBV5-1, the J call TRBJ1-5, with TRBD1 matching 12 bases. This CDR3 is built from 14 residues. The V gene's germline CDR1 is SGHRS and CDR2 YFSETQ. The CDR3 DNA sequence: TGCGCCAGCGGCTTGGGGGACAGGGGGCAGCCCCAGCATTTC. It is translated as CASGLGDRGQPQHF. Full variable domain (missing parts from reference TRBV5-1 and TRBJ1-5): KAGVTQTPRYLIKTRGQQVTLSCSPISGHRSVSWYQQTPGQGLQFLFEYFSETQRNKGNFPGRFSGRQFSNSRSEMNVSTLELGDSALYLCASGLGDRGQPQHFGDGTRLSIL.

This rearrangement joins TRBV2 to TRBJ2-3, with 11 bases lining up with TRBD2. The CDR3 contains 17 residues. J lost 6 bases, V lost 6 bases, and 14 bases had no gene match. Germline V gives CDR1 SNHLY, CDR2 FYNNEI. The CDR3 protein is CASRPQLAGALGDTQYF. In DNA form, the CDR3 reads TGTGCCAGCAGACCCCAACTAGCGGGGGCCCTGGGGGATACGCAGTATTTT.

The rearrangement links TRBV3-1 to TRBJ1-6; D might be TRBD1 (5 bases). The CDR3 extends over 15 amino acids. CDR1 is LGHDT and CDR2 is YNNKEL in the germline V gene (reference sequence). The ends were cut back, 4 bases at V and 8 bases at J, with 15 bases in the middle. The CDR3 reads CASSRGIMTDSPLHF. The CDR3 region has the DNA TGTGCCAGCAGCCGGGGGATCATGACGGATTCACCCCTCCACTTT.

At least ten counts were recorded for this clonotype. The rearrangement uses TRBV29-1 and TRBJ2-2; tentatively, D is TRBD1 (5 bases). The CDR3 consists of 14 residues. Germline CDR1 and CDR2: SQVTM and ANQGSEA. Trimming left V 4 bases short and J 4 bases short, with 13 bases between. The CDR3 loop reads CSVGLIGVTGELFF. Written as DNA, the CDR3 is TGCAGCGTTGGGCTGATAGGGGTCACCGGGGAGCTGTTTTTT.

Notes on this clonotype: A much more abundant neighbour one base away suggests this may be a read error. This chain links TRBV6-1 with TRBJ2-2, with a weak D call TRBD2 (5 bases). Germline V gene sequence: CDR1 MNHNS, CDR2 SASEGT. This CDR3 region has 13 residues. The CDR3: CASSVTNTGKLFF. In nucleotides, the CDR3 is TGTGCCAGCAGTGTCACGAACACCGGGAAGCTGTTTTTT.

This clonotype appeared many times. The rearrangement links TRBV6-2 or TRBV6-3 to TRBJ2-3, with D perhaps matching TRBD2 (5 bases). This CDR3 has 12 residues. Trimming cost V 6 bases and J 8 bases, with 12 bases left between them. Germline CDR1 is MNHEY and CDR2 is SVGEGT. CDR3 protein: CASSQQTTTQYF. CDR3 nucleotide sequence: TGTGCCAGCAGCCAACAGACTACTACGCAGTATTTT.

This clonotype was recorded at least ten times. The chain recombines TRBV6-1 with TRBJ1-5; no clear D. CDR1 and CDR2 (germline): MNHNS, SASEGT. Trimming stripped 10 bases from V and 0 bases from J, with 10 bases between. The CDR3 totals 13 residues. The CDR3 nucleotides are TGTGCCACCAAGGTAGATAGCAATCAGCCCCAGCATTTT. Translating it yields CATKVDSNQPQHF.

V usage is TRBV7-9 and J usage is TRBJ1-1; D is ambiguous. CDR1 is SEHNR, CDR2 FQNEAQ, per germline (reference sequence). There are 12 residues in the CDR3. The ends were cut back, 3 bases at V and 4 bases at J, with 6 bases in the middle. The CDR3 region is CASSLGITEAFF. CDR3 bases: TGTGCCAGCAGCTTGGGTATCACTGAAGCTTTCTTT.

This clonotype showed up many times. J is TRBJ1-2 and V is TRBV9; 8 bases fit TRBD1. CDR3 length equals 12 residues. Germline trimming cut 5 bases from V and 6 bases from J; bases unmatched to any gene: 3. CDR1 and CDR2 (germline): SGDLS, YYNGEE. This CDR3 is CASRGGQDGYTF. CDR3 in DNA: TGTGCCAGCAGGGGGGGACAGGATGGCTACACCTTC.

The J gene is TRBJ2-5, the V gene TRBV7-2, with D perhaps matching TRBD2 (6 bases). CDR1 is SGHTA, CDR2 FQGNSA, per germline. The ends were cut back, 3 bases at V and 7 bases at J, with 12 bases in the middle. CDR3 length: 13 amino acids. CDR3 sequence: CASSLMGGGTQYF. In DNA, the CDR3 is TGTGCCAGCAGCTTGATGGGGGGTGGGACCCAGTACTTC. The entire variable domain, with the rest obtained from reference TRBV7-2 and TRBJ2-5, is as follows: GAGVSQSPSNKVTEKGKDVELRCDPISGHTALYWYRQSLGQGLEFLIYFQGNSAPDKSGLPSDRFSAERTGGSVSTLTIQRTQQEDSAVYLCASSLMGGGTQYFGPGTRLLVL.

This clonotype was seen a single time. The rearrangement uses TRBV6-6 and TRBJ2-3; 8 bases line up with TRBD1. The CDR3 extends over 15 amino acids. From germline, CDR1 is MNHNY and CDR2 SVGAGI (reference sequence). The junction had 12 bases not matched to a gene; V was cut back by 5 bases and J by 8 bases. The CDR3 region is CASSVTGQGQSTQYF. DNA for the CDR3: TGTGCCAGCAGTGTCACTGGACAGGGCCAAAGTACGCAGTATTTT.

There are many counts of this clonotype. CDR3 sequence reads: CSARGPGYEQYF. The CDR3 region has the DNA TGCAGTGCACGAGGGCCTGGCTACGAGCAGTACTTC. This rearrangement joins TRBV20-1 to TRBJ2-7; weak D call: TRBD2 (5 bases). The CDR3 sequence is 12 residues long. Per the germline V gene, CDR1 is DFQATT and CDR2 is SNEGSKA (reference sequence). The ends were cut back, 6 bases at V and 3 bases at J, with 12 bases in the middle.

The table lists this clonotype with many counts. The rearrangement uses TRBV20-1 and TRBJ1-5; D perhaps matches TRBD1 (6 bases). The V gene lost 6 bases and the J gene lost 2 bases, with 17 bases spanning the gap. This CDR3 has 15 amino acids. The germline V gene encodes CDR1 DFQATT and CDR2 SNEGSKA (reference sequence). CDR3 nucleotides: TGCAGTGCACCGAGAGTACAGGGCGGCAATCAGCCCCAGCATTTT. It encodes CSAPRVQGGNQPQHF.

This clonotype was seen many times. CDR3 sequence reads: CATSAGQGFSRGYTF. The CDR3 nucleotides read TGTGCCACCAGTGCGGGACAGGGCTTCAGTAGGGGCTACACCTTC. The chain employs TRBV24-1 and TRBJ1-2, with TRBD1 matching 9 bases. The CDR3 is made up of 15 amino acids. V was pared by 5 bases and J by 8 bases, with 11 bases of the junction left unmatched. CDR1 is KGHDR, CDR2 SFDVKD, per germline.

This clonotype was detected many times. The chain uses TRBV11-2 and TRBJ1-2; D is unresolved. The CDR3 is made up of 15 amino acids. V shed 1 base and J shed 0 bases, with 9 bases lying between them. CDR1 is SGHAT and CDR2 is FQNNGV in the germline V gene. CDR3 bases: TGTGCCAGCAGCTTAGGATTCACTCCTAACTATGGCTACACCTTC. It codes for CASSLGFTPNYGYTF.

This clonotype was counted once. This could be a read error, since a much larger clone is one nucleotide away. The rearrangement links TRBV6-2 or TRBV6-3 to TRBJ2-5; 8 positions agree with TRBD1. Germline CDR1 reads MNHEY; CDR2 reads SVGEGT. There are 15 residues in the CDR3. As DNA, the CDR3 is TGTGCCAGCAGCCGACAGGGGACGGCCCAAGGGACCCAGTACTTC. Translating gives CASSRQGTAQGTQYF.